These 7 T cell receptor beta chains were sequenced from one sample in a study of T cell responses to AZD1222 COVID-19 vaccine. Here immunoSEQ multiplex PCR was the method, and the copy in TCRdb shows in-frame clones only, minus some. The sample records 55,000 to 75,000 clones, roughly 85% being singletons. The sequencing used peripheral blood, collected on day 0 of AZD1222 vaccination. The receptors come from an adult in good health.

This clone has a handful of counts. This CDR3 reads CASSRTGSDEQYF. The CDR3 coding sequence is TGTGCCAGCAGCAGAACAGGGTCCGACGAGCAGTACTTC. The J gene is TRBJ2-7, the V gene TRBV5-4; the D gene is possibly TRBD1 (6 bases). Trimming left V 4 bases short and J 5 bases short, with 13 bases between. Germline V CDR1 and CDR2: SGHNT, YYREEE (reference sequence). CDR3 length: 13 amino acids.

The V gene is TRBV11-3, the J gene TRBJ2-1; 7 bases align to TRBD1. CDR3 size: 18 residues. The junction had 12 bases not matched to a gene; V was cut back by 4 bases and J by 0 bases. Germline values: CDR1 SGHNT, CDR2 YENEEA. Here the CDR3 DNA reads TGTGCCAGCAGCTCCCGGACAGGAATTGTCGACTCCTACAATGAGCAGTTCTTC. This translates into CASSSRTGIVDSYNEQFF.

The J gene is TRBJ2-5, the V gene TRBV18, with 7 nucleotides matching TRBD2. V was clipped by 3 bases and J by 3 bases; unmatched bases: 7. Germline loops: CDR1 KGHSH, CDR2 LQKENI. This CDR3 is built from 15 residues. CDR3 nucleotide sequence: TGTGCCAGCTCACCGGTTCGGGGGGTTAAAGAGACCCAGTACTTC. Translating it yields CASSPVRGVKETQYF.

The CDR3 region is CASSYSGLADYEQYF. The CDR3 DNA follows: TGTGCCAGCAGTTACTCCGGACTAGCGGACTACGAGCAGTACTTC. The J gene is TRBJ2-7, the V gene TRBV6-5, with TRBD2 matching over 10 bases. The CDR3 is 15 residues long. From germline, CDR1 is MNHEY and CDR2 SVGAGI. Trimming took 0 bases from V and 3 from J; bases not matched to a gene: 2.

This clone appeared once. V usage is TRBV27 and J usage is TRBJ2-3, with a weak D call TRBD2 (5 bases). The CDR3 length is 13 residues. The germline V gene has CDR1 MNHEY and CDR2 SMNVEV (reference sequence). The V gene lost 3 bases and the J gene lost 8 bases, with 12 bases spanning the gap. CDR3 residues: CASSLKRVGTQYF. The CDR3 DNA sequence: TGTGCCAGCAGTTTGAAGAGGGTGGGTACGCAGTATTTT.

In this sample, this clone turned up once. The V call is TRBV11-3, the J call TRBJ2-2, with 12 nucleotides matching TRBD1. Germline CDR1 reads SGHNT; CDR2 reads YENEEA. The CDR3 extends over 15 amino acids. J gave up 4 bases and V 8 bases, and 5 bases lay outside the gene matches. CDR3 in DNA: TGTGCCAGCTCACCGGGACAGGGGGCCACCGGGGAGCTGTTTTTT. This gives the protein CASSPGQGATGELFF. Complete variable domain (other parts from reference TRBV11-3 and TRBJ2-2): EAGVVQSPRYKIIEKKQPVAFWCNPISGHNTLYWYLQNLGQGPELLIRYENEEAVDDSQLPKDRFSAERLKGVDSTLKIQPAELGDSAVYLCASSPGQGATGELFFGEGSRLTVL.

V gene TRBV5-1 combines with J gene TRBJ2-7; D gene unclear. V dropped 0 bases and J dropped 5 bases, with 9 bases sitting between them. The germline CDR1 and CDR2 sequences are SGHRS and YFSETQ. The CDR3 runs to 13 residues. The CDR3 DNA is TGCGCCAGCAGCTTGGTAGGTTCCCACGAGCAGTACTTC. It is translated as CASSLVGSHEQYF.